The rows below give T cell receptor beta chains drawn from one sample of a study of post-analysis software for immune sequencing data. Via MiXCR, TCRdb re-called the PCR reads, giving one row per CDR3 protein. Of 820,000 or so distinct CDR3 sequences in the sample, 53% are singletons; the top ten hold around 4.5%. The sequenced sample was blood. These receptors were obtained from a girl between 5 and 17 years old with multiple sclerosis. CDR3s leave out the opening cysteine and the closing phenylalanine or tryptophan.

V: TRBV4-1; J: TRBJ2-3; CDR3: AGSQGLAGVGDTQY
V: TRBV5-1; J: TRBJ2-1; CDR3: ASSFGGLYNEQF
V: TRBV25-1; J: TRBJ2-5; CDR3: ASSEGLEQAPY
V: TRBV5-1; J: TRBJ2-5; CDR3: ASTRYQETQY
V: TRBV4-2; J: TRBJ2-6; CDR3: ASSQDPGVGSGANVLT
V: TRBV12-3/TRBV12-4; J: TRBJ1-1; CDR3: ASGVLANTEAF
V: TRBV29-1; J: TRBJ2-1; CDR3: SVSLAGVHEQF
V: TRBV3-1; J: TRBJ2-1; CDR3: ASSLWTGVRDEQF
V: TRBV9; J: TRBJ1-4; CDR3: ASSTNPDRVEKLF
V: TRBV5-1; J: TRBJ1-2; CDR3: ASSITGAVYGYT
V: TRBV29-1; J: TRBJ1-2; CDR3: SAPTGNNYGYT
V: TRBV5-1; J: TRBJ2-3; CDR3: ASSLGRNTPDTQY
V: TRBV18; J: TRBJ2-4; CDR3: ASSPVAGRVKNIQY
V: TRBV9; J: TRBJ2-7; CDR3: ASSVDEGPDEQY
V: TRBV7-2; J: TRBJ2-3; CDR3: ASSADTQY
V: TRBV29-1; J: TRBJ2-7; CDR3: SVRQDRYEQY
V: TRBV6-5; J: TRBJ2-2; CDR3: ASLTDNTGELF
V: TRBV29-1; J: TRBJ1-2; CDR3: SVEMGLYGYT
V: TRBV29-1; J: TRBJ1-2; CDR3: LLSGQLPGDGYT
V: TRBV3-1; J: TRBJ2-5; CDR3: ASSQDWGPRQETQY
V: TRBV20-1; J: TRBJ2-1; CDR3: SATPGIGYNEQF
V: TRBV12-3/TRBV12-4; J: TRBJ2-7; CDR3: ASSMSLLATYKQY
V: TRBV12-3/TRBV12-4; J: TRBJ1-1; CDR3: ASSPGTDEAF
V: TRBV12-3/TRBV12-4; J: TRBJ2-3; CDR3: ASRLGRTSTDTQY
V: TRBV25-1; J: TRBJ2-3; CDR3: ASSVSGRATDTQY
V: TRBV29-1; J: TRBJ2-5; CDR3: SVDQESIQETQY
V: TRBV29-1; J: TRBJ1-5; CDR3: SVGGAGSGNQPQH
V: TRBV5-1; J: TRBJ2-1; CDR3: ASSLAPGAAYDEQF
V: TRBV10-3; J: TRBJ2-6; CDR3: AISEASSGANVLT
V: TRBV12-3/TRBV12-4; J: TRBJ1-5; CDR3: ASTLGGNQPQH
V: TRBV11-2; J: TRBJ2-3; CDR3: ASSPQRERIDTQY
V: TRBV6-1; J: TRBJ2-3; CDR3: ASSEWASGSTDTQY
V: TRBV25-1; J: TRBJ2-7; CDR3: ASSAGPYYEQY
V: TRBV5-1; J: TRBJ2-7; CDR3: ASSFTSGSVIFSYEQY
V: TRBV7-3; J: TRBJ2-1; CDR3: ASSIRGGQGYNEQF
V: TRBV29-1; J: TRBJ1-2; CDR3: SVTRSGQGVRYT
V: TRBV20-1; J: TRBJ2-5; CDR3: SAREGTRGETQY
V: TRBV10-3; J: TRBJ2-7; CDR3: AISSGQAPYEQY
V: TRBV29-1; J: TRBJ2-5; CDR3: SAIQGGETQY
V: TRBV6-5; J: TRBJ1-6; CDR3: ASSFYTVRNSPLH
V: TRBV20-1; J: TRBJ1-2; CDR3: SARPQGRYGYT
V: TRBV5-6; J: TRBJ2-6; CDR3: ASSAPDSGANVLT
V: TRBV5-6; J: TRBJ1-1; CDR3: ASSAWWLRTEAF
V: TRBV6-5; J: TRBJ2-7; CDR3: ASSELQGLLGEQY
V: TRBV7-2; J: TRBJ2-4; CDR3: ASSLGRGWAKNIQY
V: TRBV12-3/TRBV12-4; J: NA; CDR3: ASSLGTSGDEQY
V: TRBV3-1; J: TRBJ2-7; CDR3: ASSPWTETYEQY
V: TRBV27; J: TRBJ2-1; CDR3: ASSPGGPTYNERF
V: TRBV6-5; J: NA; CDR3: ASSYSGRGPYEQY
V: TRBV11-2; J: TRBJ2-1; CDR3: ASSSNRDPRGKQF
V: TRBV9; J: TRBJ1-2; CDR3: ASSVDRSTGFYGYT